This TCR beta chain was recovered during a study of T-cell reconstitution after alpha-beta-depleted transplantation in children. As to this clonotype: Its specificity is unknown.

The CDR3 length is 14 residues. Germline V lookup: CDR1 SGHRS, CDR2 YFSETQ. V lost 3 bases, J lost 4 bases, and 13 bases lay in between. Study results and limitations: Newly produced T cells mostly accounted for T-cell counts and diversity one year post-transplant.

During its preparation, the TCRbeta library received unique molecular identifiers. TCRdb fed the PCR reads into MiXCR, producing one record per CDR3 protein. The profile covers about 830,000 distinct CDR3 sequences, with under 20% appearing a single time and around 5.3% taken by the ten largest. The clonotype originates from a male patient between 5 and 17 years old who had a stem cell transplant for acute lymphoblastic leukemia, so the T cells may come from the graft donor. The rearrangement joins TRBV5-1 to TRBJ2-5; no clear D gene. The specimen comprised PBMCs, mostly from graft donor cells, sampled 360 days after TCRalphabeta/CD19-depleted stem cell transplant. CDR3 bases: TGCGCCAGCAGCTCTCGACATTCGGGAGAGACCCAGTACTTC. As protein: CASSSRHSGETQYF. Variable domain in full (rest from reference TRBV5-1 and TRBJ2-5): KAGVTQTPRYLIKTRGQQVTLSCSPISGHRSVSWYQQTPGQGLQFLFEYFSETQRNKGNFPGRFSGRQFSNSRSEMNVSTLELGDSALYLCASSSRHSGETQYFGPGTRLLVL.